The present T cell receptor beta chain was sequenced within a study of cytomegalovirus exposure and HLA in healthy donors (dated by TCRdb to the late 2010s). Study-wide context: According to a later analysis, the 120 or so validation repertoires were produced on the same platform as the roughly 720 repertoires of the first cohort. The study aimed to test whether cataloging public T cell receptors could reveal signatures of past pathogen exposure. A separate validation cohort of some 130 different subjects was used in addition to the approximately 700-subject first cohort. High-throughput TCR immunosequencing, statistical association of individual TCRs with disease status, and machine learning were combined to predict cytomegalovirus infection status. What the study reported, not specific to this receptor: While some public TCRs were present in many individuals, most TCR sequences turned up only very rarely across donors. In vitro tests confirmed that a few of the cytomegalovirus-associated TCR beta chains recognize cytomegalovirus antigens. Cytomegalovirus status was reported to be diagnosed by the classifier with high specificity and sensitivity in both the original and validation cohorts. According to the authors, the approach could potentially be generalized to other disease states and immunological phenotypes. All 120 or so repertoires were used to score co-occurrence in the validation cohort in a later analysis, because that analysis had no HLA typing for the cohort. Of the cluster scores, approximately 95% were above 0 in a later analysis, which found that TCRs clustered in the first cohort also tended to co-occur in the 95 to 150 validation repertoires. The study gave a list of roughly 150 TCR beta chains associated with cytomegalovirus.

Concerning this clone itself: Its antigen target is currently unknown. Nothing much larger sits one base from this clone, and base qualities are not available.

The protocol used for the library was the immunoSEQ multiplex PCR assay. As for the original processing: A statistical classification framework was developed to diagnose cytomegalovirus status using the catalog of TCR beta chain sequences. Sourced from immuneACCESS, this table was stored by TCRdb with only in-frame sequences that have V and J called. A share of the clones is absent; for the studies checked, an unresolved V gene accounts for under half, and the remainder has no known explanation. That table is the source of V, J and clone size, and D and trimming were worked out from the DNA. In this sample the table shows about 310,000 clones, nearly 90% of which occur a single time. Of the sample, roughly 0.96% is held by the ten largest clones. The donors were included in the validation cohort of some 120 subjects, a group kept apart from the roughly 730-subject first cohort. The material sequenced was PBMCs. The clonotype was recovered from a man aged 25 to 40 in good health and CMV-seronegative.

The DNA sequence is given as TGTGCCAGCAGCCCCCTCAGGGTTACTGAAGCTTTCTTT. This encodes CASSPLRVTEAFF. The chain couples TRBV11-2 to TRBJ1-1; TRBD1 could be the D gene, as 5 bases match. Cut back by 5 bases and 5 bases, the V and J ends lie 12 bases apart. The CDR3 holds 13 amino acids from the cysteine to the phenylalanine. Left in the record is the CDR3 DNA by itself, 39 bases read in frame from the first base. The germline V gene yields SGHAT for CDR1 and FQNNGV for CDR2.